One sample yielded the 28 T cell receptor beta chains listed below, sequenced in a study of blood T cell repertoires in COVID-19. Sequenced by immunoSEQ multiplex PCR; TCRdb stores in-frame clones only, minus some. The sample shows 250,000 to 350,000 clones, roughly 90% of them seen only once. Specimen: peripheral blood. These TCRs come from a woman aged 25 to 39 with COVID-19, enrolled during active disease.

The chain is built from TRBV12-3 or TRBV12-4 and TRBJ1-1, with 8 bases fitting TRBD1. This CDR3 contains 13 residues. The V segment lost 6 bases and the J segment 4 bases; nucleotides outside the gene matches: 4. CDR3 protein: CASSLQGVTEAFF. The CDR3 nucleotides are TGTGCCAGCAGCCTACAGGGGGTCACTGAAGCTTTCTTT.

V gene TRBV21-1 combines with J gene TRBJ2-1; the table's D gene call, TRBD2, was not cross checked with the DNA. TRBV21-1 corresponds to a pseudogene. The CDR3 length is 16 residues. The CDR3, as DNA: TGTGCCAGCAGCACGCGAGCGGGAGCTACTTACAATGAGCAGTTCTTC. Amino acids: CASSTRAGATYNEQFF.

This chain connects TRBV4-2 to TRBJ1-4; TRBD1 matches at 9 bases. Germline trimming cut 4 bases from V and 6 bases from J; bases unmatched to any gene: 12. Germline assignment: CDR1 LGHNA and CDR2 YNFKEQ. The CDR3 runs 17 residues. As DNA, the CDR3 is TGTGCCAGCAGCCCACTCGGGACAGGGAAGGAGGATGAAAAACTGTTTTTT. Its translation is CASSPLGTGKEDEKLFF.

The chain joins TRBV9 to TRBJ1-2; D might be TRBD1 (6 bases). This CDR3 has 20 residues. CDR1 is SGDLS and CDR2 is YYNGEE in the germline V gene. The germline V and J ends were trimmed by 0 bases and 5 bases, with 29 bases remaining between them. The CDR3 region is CASSVGMGEGHLKGLYGYTF. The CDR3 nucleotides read TGTGCCAGCAGCGTAGGAATGGGGGAGGGACACCTTAAGGGGCTATATGGCTACACCTTC.

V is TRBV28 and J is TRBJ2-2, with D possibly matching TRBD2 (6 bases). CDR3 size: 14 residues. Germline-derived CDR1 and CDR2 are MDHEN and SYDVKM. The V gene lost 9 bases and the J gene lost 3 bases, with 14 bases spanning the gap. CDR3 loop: CASHISGHTGELFF. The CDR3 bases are TGTGCCAGTCATATTAGCGGACACACCGGGGAGCTGTTTTTT.

The CDR3 nucleotides read TGTGCCTGGAGTCCCAGGGGCGATCGCTACACCTTC. Translating gives CAWSPRGDRYTF. The V and J genes are TRBV30 and TRBJ1-2; D is perhaps TRBD1 (6 bases). Trimming took 2 bases from V and 9 from J, leaving 13 bases between them. CDR3 length: 12 residues. The germline V gene encodes CDR1 GTSNPN and CDR2 SVGIG (reference sequence).

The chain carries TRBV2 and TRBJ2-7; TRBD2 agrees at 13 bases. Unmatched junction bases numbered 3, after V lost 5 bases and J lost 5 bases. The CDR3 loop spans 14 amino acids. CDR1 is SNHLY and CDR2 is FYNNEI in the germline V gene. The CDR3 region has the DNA TGTGCCAGCAGTAGAGGGACTAGCGGGGACGAGCAGTACTTC. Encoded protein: CASSRGTSGDEQYF. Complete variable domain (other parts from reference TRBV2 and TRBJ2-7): EPEVTQTPSHQVTQMGQEVILRCVPISNHLYFYWYRQILGQKVEFLVSFYNNEISEKSEIFDDQFSVERPDGSNFTLKIRSTKLEDSAMYFCASSRGTSGDEQYFGPGTRLTVT.

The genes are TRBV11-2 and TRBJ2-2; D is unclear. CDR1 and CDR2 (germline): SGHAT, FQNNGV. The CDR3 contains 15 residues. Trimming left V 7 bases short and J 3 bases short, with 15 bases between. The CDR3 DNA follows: TGTGCCAGCACTCCTTTGAGTTCTTACACCGGGGAGCTGTTTTTT. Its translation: CASTPLSSYTGELFF. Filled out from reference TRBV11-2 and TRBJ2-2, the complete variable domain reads EAGVAQSPRYKIIEKRQSVAFWCNPISGHATLYWYQQILGQGPKLLIQFQNNGVVDDSQLPKDRFSAERLKGVDSTLKIQPAKLEDSAVYLCASTPLSSYTGELFFGEGSRLTVL.

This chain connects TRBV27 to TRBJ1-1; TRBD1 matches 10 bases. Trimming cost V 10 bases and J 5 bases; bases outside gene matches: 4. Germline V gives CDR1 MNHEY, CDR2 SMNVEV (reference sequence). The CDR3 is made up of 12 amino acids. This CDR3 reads CATRTGGTEAFF. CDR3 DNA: TGTGCCACCCGGACAGGGGGAACTGAAGCTTTCTTT.

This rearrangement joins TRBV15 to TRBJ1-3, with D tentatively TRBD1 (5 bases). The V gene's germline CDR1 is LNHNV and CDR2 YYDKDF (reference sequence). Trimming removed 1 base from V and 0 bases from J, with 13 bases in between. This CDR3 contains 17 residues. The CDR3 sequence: CATSRVVGGSSGNTIYF. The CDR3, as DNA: TGTGCCACCAGCAGAGTCGTTGGGGGGAGCTCTGGAAACACCATATATTTT. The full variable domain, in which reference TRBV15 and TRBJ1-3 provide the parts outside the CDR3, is DAMVIQNPRYQVTQFGKPVTLSCSQTLNHNVMYWYQQKSSQAPKLLFHYYDKDFNNEADTPDNFQSRRPNTSFCFLDIRSPGLGDTAMYLCATSRVVGGSSGNTIYFGEGSWLTVV.

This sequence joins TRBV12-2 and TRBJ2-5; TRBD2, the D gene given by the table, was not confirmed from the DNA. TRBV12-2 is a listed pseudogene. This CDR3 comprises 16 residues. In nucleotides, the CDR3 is TGTGCAAGTCGCTTGGGGGGACTAGCGGGCCAAGAGACCCAGTACTTC. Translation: CASRLGGLAGQETQYF.

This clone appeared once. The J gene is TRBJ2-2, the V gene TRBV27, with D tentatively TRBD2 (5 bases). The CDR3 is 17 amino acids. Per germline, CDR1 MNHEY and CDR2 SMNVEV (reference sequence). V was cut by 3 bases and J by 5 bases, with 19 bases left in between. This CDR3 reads CASSFRAGGVTTGELFF. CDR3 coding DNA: TGTGCCAGCAGTTTTAGGGCGGGCGGTGTCACAACCGGGGAGCTGTTTTTT.

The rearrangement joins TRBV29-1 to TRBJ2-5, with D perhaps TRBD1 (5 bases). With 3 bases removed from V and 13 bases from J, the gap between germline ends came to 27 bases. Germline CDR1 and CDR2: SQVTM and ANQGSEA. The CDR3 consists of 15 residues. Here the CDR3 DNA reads TGCAGCGTTGAGACGACTGAAGGGGCGTGGCCTATCTCGTACTTC. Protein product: CSVETTEGAWPISYF.

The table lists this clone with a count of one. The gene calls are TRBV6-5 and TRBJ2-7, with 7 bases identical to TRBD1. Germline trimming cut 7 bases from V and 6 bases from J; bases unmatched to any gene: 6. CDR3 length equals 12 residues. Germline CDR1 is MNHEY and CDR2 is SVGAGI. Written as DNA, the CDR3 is TGTGCCAGCACCGCGACAGGGCCCGAGCAGTACTTC. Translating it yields CASTATGPEQYF.

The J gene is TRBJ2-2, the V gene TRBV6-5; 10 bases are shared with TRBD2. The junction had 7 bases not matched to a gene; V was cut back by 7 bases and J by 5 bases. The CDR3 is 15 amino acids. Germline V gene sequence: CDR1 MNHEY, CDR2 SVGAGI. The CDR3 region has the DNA TGTGCCAGCACCCAGCGGGGGGGGGTTACCGGGGAGCTGTTTTTT. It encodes CASTQRGGVTGELFF.

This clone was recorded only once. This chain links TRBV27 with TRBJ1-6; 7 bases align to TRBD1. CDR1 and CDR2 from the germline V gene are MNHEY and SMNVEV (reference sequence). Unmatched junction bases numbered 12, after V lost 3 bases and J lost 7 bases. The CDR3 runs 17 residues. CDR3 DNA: TGTGCCAGCAGTTTTAGATCCTCCCCGGGACAGAATTCACCCCTCCACTTT. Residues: CASSFRSSPGQNSPLHF.

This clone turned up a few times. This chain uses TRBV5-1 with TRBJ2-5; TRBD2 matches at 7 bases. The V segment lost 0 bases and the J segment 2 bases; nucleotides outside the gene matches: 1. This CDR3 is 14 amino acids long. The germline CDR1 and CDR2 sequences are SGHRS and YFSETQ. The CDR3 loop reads CASSLVGGQETQYF. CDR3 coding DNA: TGCGCCAGCAGCTTGGTCGGGGGGCAAGAGACCCAGTACTTC. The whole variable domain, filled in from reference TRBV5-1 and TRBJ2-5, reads KAGVTQTPRYLIKTRGQQVTLSCSPISGHRSVSWYQQTPGQGLQFLFEYFSETQRNKGNFPGRFSGRQFSNSRSEMNVSTLELGDSALYLCASSLVGGQETQYFGPGTRLLVL.

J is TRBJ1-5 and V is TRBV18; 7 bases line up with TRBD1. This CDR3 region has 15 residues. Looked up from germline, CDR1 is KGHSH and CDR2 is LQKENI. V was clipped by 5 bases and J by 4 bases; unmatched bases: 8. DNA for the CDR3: TGTGCCAGCTCATCGACCCCGGACAGGAATCAGCCCCAGCATTTT. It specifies CASSSTPDRNQPQHF.

The CDR3 coding sequence is TGTGCCAGCAGTGAACTGACAGGGATGCATCAGCCCCAGCATTTT. It encodes CASSELTGMHQPQHF. The chain employs TRBV6-1 and TRBJ1-5; 7 bases are shared with TRBD1. The germline gives CDR1 MNHNS, CDR2 SASEGT. The CDR3 length is 15 residues. V lost 2 bases and J lost 5; bases outside the gene matches: 6.

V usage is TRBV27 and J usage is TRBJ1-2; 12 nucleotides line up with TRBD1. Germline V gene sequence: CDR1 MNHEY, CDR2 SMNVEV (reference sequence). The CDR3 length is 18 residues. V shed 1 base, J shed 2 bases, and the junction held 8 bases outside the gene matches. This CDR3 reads CASSLYGGTGGRNYGYTF. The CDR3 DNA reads TGTGCCAGCAGTTTATACGGTGGGACAGGGGGCCGGAACTATGGCTACACCTTC.

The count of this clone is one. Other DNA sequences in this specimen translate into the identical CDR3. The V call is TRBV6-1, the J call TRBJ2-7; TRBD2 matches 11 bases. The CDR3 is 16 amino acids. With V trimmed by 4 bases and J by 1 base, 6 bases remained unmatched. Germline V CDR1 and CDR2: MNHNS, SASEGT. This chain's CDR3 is CASSVVLAGVSYEQYF. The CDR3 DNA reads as TGTGCCAGCAGTGTTGTACTAGCGGGAGTGTCCTACGAGCAGTACTTC.

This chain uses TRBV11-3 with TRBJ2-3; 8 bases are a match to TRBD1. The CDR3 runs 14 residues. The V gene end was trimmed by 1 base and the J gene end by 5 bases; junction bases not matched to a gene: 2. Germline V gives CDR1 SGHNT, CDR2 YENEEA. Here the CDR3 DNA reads TGTGCCAGCAGCTTAGGCAGGGGGCAAGATACGCAGTATTTT. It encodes CASSLGRGQDTQYF. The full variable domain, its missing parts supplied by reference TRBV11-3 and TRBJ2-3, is EAGVVQSPRYKIIEKKQPVAFWCNPISGHNTLYWYLQNLGQGPELLIRYENEEAVDDSQLPKDRFSAERLKGVDSTLKIQPAELGDSAVYLCASSLGRGQDTQYFGPGTRLTVL.

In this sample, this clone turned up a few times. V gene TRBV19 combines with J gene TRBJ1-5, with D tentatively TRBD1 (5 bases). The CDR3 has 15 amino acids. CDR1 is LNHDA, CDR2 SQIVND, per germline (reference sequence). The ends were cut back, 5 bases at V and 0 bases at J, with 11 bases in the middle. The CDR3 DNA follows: TGTGCCAGTAGTCCGTCGACAGATAGCAATCAGCCCCAGCATTTT. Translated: CASSPSTDSNQPQHF.

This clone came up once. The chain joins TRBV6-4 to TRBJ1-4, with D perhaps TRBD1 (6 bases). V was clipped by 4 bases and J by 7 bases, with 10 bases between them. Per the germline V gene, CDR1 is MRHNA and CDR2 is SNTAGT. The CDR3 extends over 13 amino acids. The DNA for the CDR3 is TGTGCCAGCAGTGCCTCACAGGGTGAAAAACTGTTTTTT. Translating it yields CASSASQGEKLFF.

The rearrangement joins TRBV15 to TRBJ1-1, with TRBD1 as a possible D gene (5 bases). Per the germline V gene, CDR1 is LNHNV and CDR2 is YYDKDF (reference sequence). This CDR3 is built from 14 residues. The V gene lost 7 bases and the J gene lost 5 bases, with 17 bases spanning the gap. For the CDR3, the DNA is TGTGCCACCACCGGGGGGGTACTTGGAACTGAAGCTTTCTTT. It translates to CATTGGVLGTEAFF.

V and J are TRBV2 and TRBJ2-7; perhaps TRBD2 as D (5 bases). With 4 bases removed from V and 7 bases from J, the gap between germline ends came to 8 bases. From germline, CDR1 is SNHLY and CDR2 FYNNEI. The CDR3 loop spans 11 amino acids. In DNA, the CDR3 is TGTGCCAGCAGTGGAGAGGGAGAGCAGTACTTC. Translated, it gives CASSGEGEQYF.

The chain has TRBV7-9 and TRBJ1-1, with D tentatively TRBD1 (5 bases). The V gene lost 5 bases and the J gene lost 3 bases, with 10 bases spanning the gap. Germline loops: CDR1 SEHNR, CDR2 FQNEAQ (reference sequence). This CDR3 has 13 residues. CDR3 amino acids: CASSAAGYTEAFF. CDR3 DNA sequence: TGTGCCAGCAGCGCCGCAGGGTACACTGAAGCTTTCTTT.

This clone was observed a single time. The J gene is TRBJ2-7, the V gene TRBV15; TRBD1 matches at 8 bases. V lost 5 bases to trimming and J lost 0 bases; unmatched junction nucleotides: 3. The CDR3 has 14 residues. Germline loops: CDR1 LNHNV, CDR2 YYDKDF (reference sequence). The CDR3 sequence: CATSLDRASYEQYF. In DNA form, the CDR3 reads TGTGCCACCAGCTTGGACAGGGCCTCCTACGAGCAGTACTTC.